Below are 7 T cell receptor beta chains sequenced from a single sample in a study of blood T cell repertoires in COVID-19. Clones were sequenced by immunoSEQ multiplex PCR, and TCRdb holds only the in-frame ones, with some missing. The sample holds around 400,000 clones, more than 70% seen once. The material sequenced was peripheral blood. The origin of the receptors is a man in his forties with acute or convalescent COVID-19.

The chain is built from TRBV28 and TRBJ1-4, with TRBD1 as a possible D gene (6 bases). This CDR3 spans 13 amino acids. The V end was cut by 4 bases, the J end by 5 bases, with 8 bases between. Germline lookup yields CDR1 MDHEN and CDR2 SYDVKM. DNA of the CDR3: TGTGCCAGCAGTTACAGGGAGAATGAAAAACTGTTTTTT. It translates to CASSYRENEKLFF.

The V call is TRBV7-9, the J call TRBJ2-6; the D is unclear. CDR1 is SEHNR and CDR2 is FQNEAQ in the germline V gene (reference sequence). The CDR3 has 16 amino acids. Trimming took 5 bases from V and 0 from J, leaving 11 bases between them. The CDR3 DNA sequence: TGTGCCAGCAGCCGCTTTGGAGACTCTGGGGCCAACGTCCTGACTTTC. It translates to CASSRFGDSGANVLTF.

CDR3 residues: CASSRQASSNQPQHF. CDR3 bases: TGTGCCAGCAGTCGCCAGGCTTCTAGCAATCAGCCCCAGCATTTT. The chain uses TRBV27 and TRBJ1-5; no reliable D call. Germline-derived CDR1 and CDR2 are MNHEY and SMNVEV (reference sequence). Trimming removed 5 bases from V and 0 bases from J, with 11 bases in between. The CDR3 runs to 15 residues.

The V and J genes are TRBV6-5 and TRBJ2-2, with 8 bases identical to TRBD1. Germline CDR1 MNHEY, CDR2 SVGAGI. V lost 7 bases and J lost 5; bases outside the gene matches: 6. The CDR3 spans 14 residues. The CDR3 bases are TGTGCCAGCACCCAGGGGGCAGAGACCGGGGAGCTGTTTTTT. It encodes CASTQGAETGELFF.

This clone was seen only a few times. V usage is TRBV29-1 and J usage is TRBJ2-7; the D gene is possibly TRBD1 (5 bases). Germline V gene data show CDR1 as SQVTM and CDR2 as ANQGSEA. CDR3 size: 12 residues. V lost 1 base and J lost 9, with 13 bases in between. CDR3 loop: CSVEGQISGQYF. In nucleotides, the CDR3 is TGCAGCGTTGAAGGACAGATTTCAGGGCAGTACTTC.

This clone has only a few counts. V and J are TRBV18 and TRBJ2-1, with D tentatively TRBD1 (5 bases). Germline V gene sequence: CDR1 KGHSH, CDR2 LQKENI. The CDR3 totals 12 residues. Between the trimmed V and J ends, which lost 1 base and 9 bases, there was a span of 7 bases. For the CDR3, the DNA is TGTGCCAGCTCACCACAGGGGTTTGAGCAGTTCTTC. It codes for CASSPQGFEQFF.

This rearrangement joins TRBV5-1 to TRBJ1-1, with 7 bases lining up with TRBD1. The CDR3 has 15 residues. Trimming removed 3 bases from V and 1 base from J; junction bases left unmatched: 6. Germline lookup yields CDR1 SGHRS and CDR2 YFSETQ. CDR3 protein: CASSSSGTENTEAFF. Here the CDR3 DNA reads TGCGCCAGCAGCTCCTCCGGGACAGAGAACACTGAAGCTTTCTTT.